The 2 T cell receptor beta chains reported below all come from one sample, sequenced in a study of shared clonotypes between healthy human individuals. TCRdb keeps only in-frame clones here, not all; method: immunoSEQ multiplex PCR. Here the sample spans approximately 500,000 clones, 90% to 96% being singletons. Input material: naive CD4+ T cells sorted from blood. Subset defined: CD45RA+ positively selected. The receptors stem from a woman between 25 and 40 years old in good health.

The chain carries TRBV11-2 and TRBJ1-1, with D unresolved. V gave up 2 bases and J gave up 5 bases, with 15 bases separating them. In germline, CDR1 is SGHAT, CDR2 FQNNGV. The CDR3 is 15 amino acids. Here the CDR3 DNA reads TGTGCCAGCAGCTTAATCTCCGGGCCTGGGACTGAAGCTTTCTTT. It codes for CASSLISGPGTEAFF. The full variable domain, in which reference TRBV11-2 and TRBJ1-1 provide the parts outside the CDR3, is EAGVAQSPRYKIIEKRQSVAFWCNPISGHATLYWYQQILGQGPKLLIQFQNNGVVDDSQLPKDRFSAERLKGVDSTLKIQPAKLEDSAVYLCASSLISGPGTEAFFGQGTRLTVV.

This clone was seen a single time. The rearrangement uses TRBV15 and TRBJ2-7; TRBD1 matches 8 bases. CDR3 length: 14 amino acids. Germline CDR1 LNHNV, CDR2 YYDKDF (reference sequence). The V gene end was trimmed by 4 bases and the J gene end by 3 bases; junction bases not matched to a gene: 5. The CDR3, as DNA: TGTGCCACCAGCACAGGGACAGGTGACTACGAGCAGTACTTC. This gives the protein CATSTGTGDYEQYF.